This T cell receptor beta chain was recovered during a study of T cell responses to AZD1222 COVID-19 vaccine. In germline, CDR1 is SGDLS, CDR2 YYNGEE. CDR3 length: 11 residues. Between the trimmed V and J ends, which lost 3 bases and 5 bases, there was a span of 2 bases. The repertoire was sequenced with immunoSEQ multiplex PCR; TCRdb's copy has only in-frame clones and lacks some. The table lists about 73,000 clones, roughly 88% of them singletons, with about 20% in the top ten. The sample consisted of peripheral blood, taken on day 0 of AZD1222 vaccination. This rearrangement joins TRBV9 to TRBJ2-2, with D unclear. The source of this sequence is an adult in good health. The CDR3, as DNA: TGTGCCAGCAGCGAGACCGGGGAGCTGTTTTTT. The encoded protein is CASSETGELFF.